What follows is one TCR beta chain and its context. Its antigen is undetermined. The data are from a study of cytomegalovirus exposure and HLA in healthy donors. Looking at the study overall: In an earlier analysis, 95 million to 130 million unique TCR beta sequences were found from approximately 170 million T cells.

Vbeta (60) and Jbeta (13) primers were used in the PCR. Generated by immunoSEQ multiplex PCR, the TCRdb table keeps only in-frame clones and is missing some. The sample has under 90,000 clones; 70% are singletons. Regarding the study as a whole: Most subjects' HLA-A and HLA-B alleles were reportedly predicted from TCR beta sequences. There were 150 to 200 TCR beta chains listed as cytomegalovirus-associated.

Per the germline V gene, CDR1 is MDHEN and CDR2 is SYDVKM. V was trimmed by 7 bases and J by 0 bases, leaving 10 bases between them. This CDR3 has 13 amino acids. The V gene is TRBV28, the J gene TRBJ2-7, with unresolved D. The specimen was PBMCs. The TCR originated in a woman in her fifties or sixties in good health and CMV-seropositive. CDR3 protein: CASMVTGSYEQYF. DNA for the CDR3: TGTGCCAGCATGGTAACGGGCTCCTACGAGCAGTACTTC.